This T cell receptor (beta chain) was recorded in a study of T cell clusters in autoimmune cytopenias. Turning to the study itself: TRB sequencing had a median approximately 50,000 reads and approximately 2,400 distinct clonotypes per sample.

TRB was amplified by touch-down multiplex PCR, primer pools A and B combined. From its re-call of the multiplex PCR reads, TCRdb lists each CDR3 protein once, without DNA. This sample contains about 8,100 distinct CDR3 sequences. In the case of this clonotype: Its antigen is undetermined.

Each sample's input was around 270 ng genomic DNA, roughly 38,000 genome equivalents. Study results and limitations: Primary autoimmune cytopenia patients appeared to lack physiological T cell clusters present in healthy donors. The T cell clusters were defined only in silico, without experimental functional validation. TRB repertoire shifts in secondary cytopenia and chronic lymphocytic leukemia mostly reflected lymphoma, not autoimmunity.

Germline V CDR1 and CDR2: SEHNR, FQNEAQ (reference sequence). CDR3 length equals 11 residues. Sequencing was done on a sample of peripheral blood. V and J are TRBV7-9 and TRBJ1-2. This clonotype was obtained from a human donor with an autoimmune cytopenia or autoimmune hepatitis (not recorded which). The CDR3 is CVRSSNYGYTF.